The source of this T cell receptor (beta chain) is a study of cytomegalovirus exposure and HLA in healthy donors. The primer mix had 60 Vbeta and 13 Jbeta primers. Generated by immunoSEQ multiplex PCR, the TCRdb table keeps only in-frame clones and is missing some. In the table there are a few hundred thousand clones, 85% to 95% of which are singletons. Study outcomes and limitations: In a later analysis, V- and J-gene trimming of beta chains associated with a DCLRE1C missense variant, replicated independently. An analysis that was carried out later associated 16,951 TCR beta sequences with HLA alleles at 0.05 false discovery rate.

Germline CDR1 reads SGHDN; CDR2 reads FVKESK. The V gene lost 4 bases and the J gene lost 0 bases, with 17 bases spanning the gap. The CDR3 sequence is 17 residues long. About this clone: What it binds is unknown.

This chain links TRBV14 with TRBJ2-3; possible D gene TRBD2, 6 bases. The sequencing sample was made of PBMCs. The receptor's source is a girl aged 2-10 years in good health and CMV-seronegative. The CDR3 bases are TGTGCCAGCAGCCTTCGCTCCGCGGGACCAAGCACAGATACGCAGTATTTT. Translation gives CASSLRSAGPSTDTQYF.